This TCR beta chain was profiled in a study of blood T cell repertoires in COVID-19. Turning to the study itself: Researchers got acute and convalescent COVID-19 samples from the United States, Italy and Spain. PBMCs, B-cell-depleted T cells, or T cells were the source of the cDNA or gDNA that made up the material.

There are 13 residues in the CDR3. Deletions cut 6 bases from V and 2 bases from J, with 11 bases between. The germline V gene encodes CDR1 MDHEN and CDR2 SYDVKM. As originally analysed: Quantification of nucleated cells was approximated via reference gene primer amplification. Clones were read by immunoSEQ multiplex PCR, and TCRdb kept only the in-frame ones, dropping some. V and J calls plus clone size are reproduced from that table; the DNA served to infer D and trimming. The table has thousands of clones, roughly 80% seen once. This TCR was recovered from a human donor in a cohort sampled during active COVID-19. The source material was peripheral blood. The gene calls are TRBV28 and TRBJ2-7; possibly TRBD1 for D (5 bases). The CDR3 here is CASRATEPYEQYF. CDR3 coding DNA: TGTGCCAGCAGAGCGACAGAACCCTACGAGCAGTACTTC.